This TCR beta chain was found in a study of control samples from healthy donors and cancer patients. Assay used: immunoSEQ multiplex PCR; TCRdb lists only in-frame clones, some missing. The sample shows some 190,000 clones, roughly nine tenths of them seen only once. V was pared by 4 bases and J by 0 bases, with 12 bases of the junction left unmatched. Germline CDR1 reads SGHRS; CDR2 reads YFSETQ. The CDR3 runs to 18 residues. Sequencing was carried out using blood. This receptor was taken from a man aged 25 to 45 in good health. The chain links TRBV5-1 to TRBJ2-2, with 7 positions matching TRBD1. The DNA for the CDR3 is TGCGCCAGCAGCCCAGGGGGTAGGATAGTATCGAACACCGGGGAGCTGTTTTTT. It yields the protein CASSPGGRIVSNTGELFF.